This T cell receptor (beta chain) originates from a study of T cells in Graves' hyperthyroidism and ophthalmopathy. Across the study: Sampling of peripheral blood happened at initial diagnosis, prior to any treatment.

The germline V gene has CDR1 SGHTS and CDR2 YDEGEE. The V gene lost 1 base and the J gene lost 1 base, with 14 bases spanning the gap. The CDR3 extends over 16 amino acids. For ophthalmopathy patients, the Clinical Activity Score was at least 3 and the NOSPECS grade at least 4; duration was under 3 months. It was RNA transcripts that yielded the amplified TCR beta CDR3 regions. A set of HTBI primers served as the primers for a first-round RT-PCR of the TCR CDR3. MiXCR, applied by TCRdb to the multiplex PCR reads, yields one record per CDR3 protein. Among around 300,000 distinct CDR3 sequences listed, roughly an eighth were seen once.

This rearrangement joins TRBV5-8 to TRBJ1-1; possible D gene TRBD1, 6 bases. Input material: blood. The receptor comes from a woman between 40 and 50 years old with Graves' ophthalmopathy. The chain's CDR3 is CASSLFQGIGNTEAFF. As DNA, the CDR3 is TGTGCCAGCAGCTTGTTTCAGGGGATAGGGAACACTGAAGCTTTCTTT.